The clone carrying this T cell receptor beta chain was seen ten or more times. TCR beta CDR3 regions were amplified from RNA transcripts. Primed by the HTBI set, a first-round RT-PCR was run on the TCR CDR3. TCRdb independently ran MiXCR on the multiplex PCR reads; one entry per CDR3 protein. The data hold approximately 740,000 distinct CDR3 sequences, with 12% to 15% observed a single time. Diagnoses were made from clinical symptoms, serum measures (thyroxine and TRAb), thyroid ultrasound and orbital computed tomography. The CDR3 sequence is 18 residues long. With V trimmed by 5 bases and J by 1 base, 8 bases remained unmatched. Looked up from germline, CDR1 is SEHNR and CDR2 is FQNEAQ (reference sequence). The record originates from a study of T cells in Graves' hyperthyroidism and ophthalmopathy.

The TCR comes from a woman in her late teens or twenties with Graves' hyperthyroidism. This chain connects TRBV7-9 to TRBJ2-3; 14 nucleotides agree with TRBD2. Sequences were obtained from blood. This CDR3 is CASSPGLAGVAGTDTQYF. The CDR3 DNA reads as TGTGCCAGCAGCCCGGGACTAGCGGGAGTGGCTGGCACAGATACGCAGTATTTT.